The rows below give T cell receptor beta chains drawn from one sample of a study of blood T cells in healthy people across ages. Using its own MiXCR run on the 5' RACE reads, TCRdb lists one record per CDR3 protein. The sample shows about 640,000 distinct CDR3 sequences, 25% to 30% of them seen only once. The specimen sequenced was blood. The receptors here all came from a woman of 80 years or more in good health. CDR3s include the opening cysteine and the closing phenylalanine or tryptophan. Each record gives: D gene, clone size, V gene, J gene, CDR3 DNA, CDR3 protein. The D gene is left open where the match is weak. The size entry is marked missing in some rows and otherwise reads once, few, many or a size class.

d_call: -; clone_size: -; v_call: TRBV5-1; j_call: TRBJ1-5; cdr3_nt: TGCGCCAGCAGCTGGGTGGGTAATCAGCCCCAGCATTTT; cdr3_aa: CASSWVGNQPQHF
d_call: -; clone_size: many; v_call: TRBV7-9; j_call: TRBJ2-3; cdr3_nt: TGTGCCAGCACCTCCACCGGGACAACGGATACGCAGTATTTT; cdr3_aa: CASTSTGTTDTQYF
d_call: -; clone_size: many; v_call: TRBV20-1; j_call: TRBJ2-4; cdr3_nt: TGCAGTGCTAGCGGACAGAAAGCCAAAAACATTCAGTACTTC; cdr3_aa: CSASGQKAKNIQYF
d_call: -; clone_size: once; v_call: TRBV7-3; j_call: TRBJ1-6; cdr3_nt: TGTGCCAGCAGCTTACGTCCGGTCAGCTCCTATAATTCACCCCCCCACTTT; cdr3_aa: CASSLRPVSSYNSPPHF
d_call: -; clone_size: few; v_call: TRBV6-5; j_call: TRBJ2-7; cdr3_nt: TGTGCCAGCAGTTATATCGGGGTCGCCTACAATGAGCAGTACTTC; cdr3_aa: CASSYIGVAYNEQYF
d_call: -; clone_size: -; v_call: TRBV7-2; j_call: TRBJ2-6; cdr3_nt: TGTGCCGGCGAGGGGGATTCTGGGGCCAACGTCCTGACTTTC; cdr3_aa: CAGEGDSGANVLTF
d_call: -; clone_size: -; v_call: TRBV28; j_call: TRBJ1-2; cdr3_nt: TGTGCCAGCAGGTCCGCGGTGGATGGCTACACCTTC; cdr3_aa: CASRSAVDGYTF
d_call: -; clone_size: -; v_call: TRBV21-1; j_call: TRBJ1-3; cdr3_nt: TGTGCCAGCAGCTCCATCGGGGGCCTCAAAGCTGGTGGAAACACCATATATTTT; cdr3_aa: CASSSIGGLKAGGNTIYF
d_call: TRBD1; clone_size: many; v_call: TRBV6-1; j_call: TRBJ2-5; cdr3_nt: TGTGCCAGCGAGACAGGGCTGGAGACCCAGTACTTC; cdr3_aa: CASETGLETQYF
d_call: -; clone_size: few; v_call: TRBV11-1; j_call: TRBJ1-1; cdr3_nt: TGTGCCAGCAGCCCCTGGGGAGGGGGGGCTGAAGCTTTCTTT; cdr3_aa: CASSPWGGGAEAFF
d_call: TRBD1; clone_size: few; v_call: TRBV28; j_call: TRBJ2-5; cdr3_nt: TGTGCCAGCAGTTCTTCAGGACAGGGGGCTAAAGAGACCCAGTACTTC; cdr3_aa: CASSSSGQGAKETQYF
d_call: -; clone_size: -; v_call: TRBV2; j_call: TRBJ1-5; cdr3_nt: TGTGCCAGCAGTCGAGACAGAAAGGGCCAGCCTCAGCATTTT; cdr3_aa: CASSRDRKGQPQHF
d_call: -; clone_size: many; v_call: TRBV6-1; j_call: TRBJ2-7; cdr3_nt: TGCGCCAGCAGTGAGTCCTACGAGCAGTACTTC; cdr3_aa: CASSESYEQYF
d_call: -; clone_size: -; v_call: TRBV20-1; j_call: TRBJ2-7; cdr3_nt: TGCAGTGCCCCGGACCCGCTCCCGGACGAGCAGTACTTC; cdr3_aa: CSAPDPLPDEQYF
d_call: -; clone_size: many; v_call: TRBV7-9; j_call: TRBJ2-1; cdr3_nt: TGTGCCAGCAGCTTAGTTGAGCAGTTCTTC; cdr3_aa: CASSLVEQFF
d_call: -; clone_size: many; v_call: TRBV6-2/TRBV6-3; j_call: TRBJ2-5; cdr3_nt: TGTGCCAGCAGTCCCCTCCGGGGGGAGACCCAGTACTTC; cdr3_aa: CASSPLRGETQYF
d_call: -; clone_size: many; v_call: TRBV7-2; j_call: TRBJ1-2; cdr3_nt: TGTGCCAGCAGCTATGGTTGGGGTAACTATGGCTACACCTTC; cdr3_aa: CASSYGWGNYGYTF
d_call: -; clone_size: few; v_call: TRBV5-5; j_call: TRBJ1-2; cdr3_nt: TGTGCCAGCAGCTTGGGCCCCCCCCGGGCAGGAAACTATGGCTACACCTTC; cdr3_aa: CASSLGPPRAGNYGYTF
d_call: TRBD1; clone_size: -; v_call: TRBV20-1; j_call: TRBJ2-7; cdr3_nt: TGCAGTGCCATTAAGCCGGGACAGGGTTTCGGCGAGCAGTACTTC; cdr3_aa: CSAIKPGQGFGEQYF
d_call: -; clone_size: many; v_call: TRBV7-9; j_call: TRBJ2-1; cdr3_nt: TGTGCCAGCAGCTTAGTTGAGGGAATCTACAATGAGCAGTTCTTC; cdr3_aa: CASSLVEGIYNEQFF
d_call: -; clone_size: many; v_call: TRBV6-1; j_call: TRBJ2-5; cdr3_nt: TGTGCCAGCAGTCGCGGGGACTGGGAAGAGACCCAGTACTTC; cdr3_aa: CASSRGDWEETQYF
d_call: -; clone_size: -; v_call: TRBV7-6; j_call: TRBJ1-3; cdr3_nt: TGTGCCAGCAGCTATACAACTGGAAACACCATATATTTT; cdr3_aa: CASSYTTGNTIYF
d_call: TRBD2; clone_size: few; v_call: TRBV5-1; j_call: TRBJ2-3; cdr3_nt: TGCGCCAGCTGGGGCCTAGCGGCAGATACGCAGTATTTT; cdr3_aa: CASWGLAADTQYF
d_call: -; clone_size: -; v_call: TRBV6-1; j_call: TRBJ1-2; cdr3_nt: TGTGCCAGCAGTGTCGTATCCGGGGTAGGCTACACCTTC; cdr3_aa: CASSVVSGVGYTF
d_call: -; clone_size: many; v_call: TRBV11-2; j_call: TRBJ2-7; cdr3_nt: TGTGCCAGCAGGGGTTTTACAGGGAGCTCCTACGAGCAGTACTTC; cdr3_aa: CASRGFTGSSYEQYF
d_call: -; clone_size: many; v_call: TRBV30; j_call: TRBJ2-3; cdr3_nt: TGTGCCTGGAGTCGAGGGGGCACAGATACGCAGTATTTT; cdr3_aa: CAWSRGGTDTQYF
d_call: TRBD2; clone_size: many; v_call: TRBV20-1; j_call: TRBJ2-3; cdr3_nt: TGCAGTGCCCAACCACTAGCGGGGAATCCAGATACGCAGTATTTT; cdr3_aa: CSAQPLAGNPDTQYF
d_call: -; clone_size: many; v_call: TRBV7-9; j_call: TRBJ2-3; cdr3_nt: TGTGCCAGCAGCTCATGGGCAGACACAGATACGCAGTATTTT; cdr3_aa: CASSSWADTDTQYF
d_call: -; clone_size: many; v_call: TRBV18; j_call: TRBJ2-3; cdr3_nt: TGTGCCAGCTCACTGCGACAGAAAAGGCGCACAGATACGCAGTATTTT; cdr3_aa: CASSLRQKRRTDTQYF
d_call: -; clone_size: many; v_call: TRBV4-2; j_call: TRBJ1-4; cdr3_nt: TGTGCCAGCAGCCAAGATCCCACAGCCAGGGGCAGGGGTTGGGAAAAACTGTTTTTT; cdr3_aa: CASSQDPTARGRGWEKLFF
d_call: -; clone_size: -; v_call: TRBV12-3/TRBV12-4; j_call: TRBJ1-5; cdr3_nt: TGTGCCAGCAGCAGTAGACCGATTAGCAATCAGCCCCAGCATTTT; cdr3_aa: CASSSRPISNQPQHF
d_call: -; clone_size: many; v_call: TRBV2; j_call: TRBJ2-1; cdr3_nt: TGTGCCGGAAGGACCCCTGACCCACGAGAGCAGTTCTTC; cdr3_aa: CAGRTPDPREQFF
d_call: TRBD1; clone_size: many; v_call: TRBV10-3; j_call: TRBJ2-7; cdr3_nt: TGTGCCATCAGTCGGGACAGGGGCCCCTACGAGCAGTACTTC; cdr3_aa: CAISRDRGPYEQYF
d_call: -; clone_size: many; v_call: TRBV7-9; j_call: TRBJ1-2; cdr3_nt: TGTGCCAGCAGCTTAGCGGGCTACACCTTC; cdr3_aa: CASSLAGYTF
d_call: -; clone_size: -; v_call: TRBV12-3/TRBV12-4; j_call: TRBJ2-3; cdr3_nt: TGTGCCAACAGTTTCGGATCAGCAGATGCGCAGTATTTT; cdr3_aa: CANSFGSADAQYF
d_call: -; clone_size: few; v_call: TRBV20-1; j_call: TRBJ2-7; cdr3_nt: TGCAGTGCTAGTAGGTCGGTTGACGAGCAGTACTTC; cdr3_aa: CSASRSVDEQYF
d_call: -; clone_size: -; v_call: TRBV18; j_call: TRBJ1-1; cdr3_nt: TGTGCCAGCTCACCACCGGTGGGTAGTACTGAAGCTTTCTTT; cdr3_aa: CASSPPVGSTEAFF
d_call: -; clone_size: -; v_call: TRBV11-3; j_call: TRBJ1-2; cdr3_nt: TGTGCCAGCAACTTCCCGATGGGGGGAACAGGAGCAAGGAACTATGGCTACACCTTC; cdr3_aa: CASNFPMGGTGARNYGYTF
d_call: -; clone_size: few; v_call: TRBV9; j_call: TRBJ1-2; cdr3_nt: TGTGTCAGCAGCGTAGGTTGGACACATAACTATGGCTACACCTTC; cdr3_aa: CVSSVGWTHNYGYTF
d_call: TRBD2; clone_size: -; v_call: TRBV11-1; j_call: TRBJ2-1; cdr3_nt: TGTGCCAGCAGCTCCTCTAGCGGGGGGTCGTTCAATGAGCAGTTCTTC; cdr3_aa: CASSSSSGGSFNEQFF
d_call: TRBD1; clone_size: -; v_call: TRBV10-3; j_call: TRBJ2-3; cdr3_nt: TGTGCCATCACTGGGGACAGCCTCACACATACGCAGTATTTT; cdr3_aa: CAITGDSLTHTQYF
d_call: TRBD2; clone_size: -; v_call: TRBV13; j_call: TRBJ2-1; cdr3_nt: TGTGCCAGCAGCTTGCGGCCTAGCGGGAGCTACAATGAGCAGTTCTTC; cdr3_aa: CASSLRPSGSYNEQFF
d_call: TRBD1; clone_size: -; v_call: TRBV20-1; j_call: TRBJ2-1; cdr3_nt: TGCAGTGCTAGCCCGGGACAGGGGTACAATGAGCAGTTCTTC; cdr3_aa: CSASPGQGYNEQFF
d_call: -; clone_size: -; v_call: TRBV20-1; j_call: TRBJ1-2; cdr3_nt: TGCAGTGCTAGAGATCCCGTTAACTATGGCTACACCTTC; cdr3_aa: CSARDPVNYGYTF
d_call: TRBD2; clone_size: many; v_call: TRBV18; j_call: TRBJ2-1; cdr3_nt: TGTGCCAGCTCATCCCAGGGACTAGGCCAGGAGTTCTTC; cdr3_aa: CASSSQGLGQEFF
d_call: TRBD2; clone_size: -; v_call: TRBV30; j_call: TRBJ2-7; cdr3_nt: TGTGCCTGGAGTGTAGGGTCTAGCGGGGGCGATGAGCAGTACTTC; cdr3_aa: CAWSVGSSGGDEQYF
d_call: -; clone_size: few; v_call: TRBV7-2; j_call: TRBJ1-4; cdr3_nt: TGTGCCAGCAGCCTCCAGGGACTAGGGGAAGAAAAACTGTTTTTT; cdr3_aa: CASSLQGLGEEKLFF
d_call: -; clone_size: few; v_call: TRBV6-2/TRBV6-3; j_call: TRBJ1-1; cdr3_nt: TGTGCCAGCAGTTACTCGGCTGTAGGCACTGAAGCTTTCTTT; cdr3_aa: CASSYSAVGTEAFF